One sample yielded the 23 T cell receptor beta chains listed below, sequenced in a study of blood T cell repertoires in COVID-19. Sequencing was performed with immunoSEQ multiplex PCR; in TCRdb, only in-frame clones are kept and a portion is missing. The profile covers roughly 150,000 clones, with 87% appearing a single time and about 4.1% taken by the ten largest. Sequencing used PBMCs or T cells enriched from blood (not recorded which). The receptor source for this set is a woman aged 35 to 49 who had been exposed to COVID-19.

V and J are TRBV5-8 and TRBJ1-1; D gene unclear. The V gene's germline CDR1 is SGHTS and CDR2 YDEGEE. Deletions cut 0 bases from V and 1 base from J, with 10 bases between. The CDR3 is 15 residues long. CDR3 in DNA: TGTGCCAGCAGCTTGGGTATCCAGTCGAACACTGAAGCTTTCTTT. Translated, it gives CASSLGIQSNTEAFF.

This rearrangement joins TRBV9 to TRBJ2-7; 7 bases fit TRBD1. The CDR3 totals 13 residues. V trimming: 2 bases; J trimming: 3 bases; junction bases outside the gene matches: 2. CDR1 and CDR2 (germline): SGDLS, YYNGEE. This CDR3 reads CASSVGQSYEQYF. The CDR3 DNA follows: TGTGCCAGCAGCGTGGGACAGAGCTACGAGCAGTACTTC. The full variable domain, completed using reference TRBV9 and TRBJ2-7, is DSGVTQTPKHLITATGQRVTLRCSPRSGDLSVYWYQQSLDQGLQFLIQYYNGEERAKGNILERFSAQQFPDLHSELNLSSLELGDSALYFCASSVGQSYEQYFGPGTRLTVT.

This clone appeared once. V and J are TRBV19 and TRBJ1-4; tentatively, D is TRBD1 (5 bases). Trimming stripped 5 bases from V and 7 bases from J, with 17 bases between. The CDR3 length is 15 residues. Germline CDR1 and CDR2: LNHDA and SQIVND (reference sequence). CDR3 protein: CASSQLSQGSEKLFF. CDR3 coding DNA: TGTGCCAGTAGTCAATTAAGTCAGGGATCTGAAAAACTGTTTTTT.

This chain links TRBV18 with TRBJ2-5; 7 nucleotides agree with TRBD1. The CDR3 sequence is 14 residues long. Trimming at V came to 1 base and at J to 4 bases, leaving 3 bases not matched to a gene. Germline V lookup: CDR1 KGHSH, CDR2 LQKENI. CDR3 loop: CASSPLTGLETQYF. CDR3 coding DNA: TGTGCCAGCTCACCACTGACAGGGCTAGAGACCCAGTACTTC.

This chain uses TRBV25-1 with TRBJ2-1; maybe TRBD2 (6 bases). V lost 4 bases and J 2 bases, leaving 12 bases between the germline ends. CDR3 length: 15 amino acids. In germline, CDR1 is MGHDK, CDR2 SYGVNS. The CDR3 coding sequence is TGTGCCAGCAGTGCTTCTAGCGTACCCTACAATGAGCAGTTCTTC. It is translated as CASSASSVPYNEQFF.

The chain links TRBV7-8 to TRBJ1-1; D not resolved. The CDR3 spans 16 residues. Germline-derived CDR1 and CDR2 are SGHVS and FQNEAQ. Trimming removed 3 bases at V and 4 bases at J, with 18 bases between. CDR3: CASSFASFSIITEAFF. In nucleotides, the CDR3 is TGTGCCAGCAGCTTCGCCTCATTTAGTATTATCACTGAAGCTTTCTTT.

The CDR3 loop reads CASSQDARVGTIYF. As DNA, the CDR3 is TGCGCCAGCAGCCAAGATGCGCGGGTAGGCACCATATATTTT. V is TRBV4-1 and J is TRBJ1-3, with D uncertain. The CDR3 runs to 14 residues. CDR1 and CDR2 (germline): MGHRA, YSYEKL. V was pared by 0 bases and J by 9 bases, with 12 bases between.

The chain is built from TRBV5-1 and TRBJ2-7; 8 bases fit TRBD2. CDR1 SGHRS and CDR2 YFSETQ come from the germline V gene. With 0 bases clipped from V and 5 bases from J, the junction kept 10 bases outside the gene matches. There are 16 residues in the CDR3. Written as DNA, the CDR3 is TGCGCCAGCAGCTTGGCCGGGGGGGCGCTGAGGAACGAGCAGTACTTC. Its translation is CASSLAGGALRNEQYF.

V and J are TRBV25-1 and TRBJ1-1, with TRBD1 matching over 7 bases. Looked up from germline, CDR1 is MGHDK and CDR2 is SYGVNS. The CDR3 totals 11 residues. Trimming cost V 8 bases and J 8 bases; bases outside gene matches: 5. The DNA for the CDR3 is TGTGCCAGCGGCAGGGGGTCGGAAGCTTTCTTT. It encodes CASGRGSEAFF.

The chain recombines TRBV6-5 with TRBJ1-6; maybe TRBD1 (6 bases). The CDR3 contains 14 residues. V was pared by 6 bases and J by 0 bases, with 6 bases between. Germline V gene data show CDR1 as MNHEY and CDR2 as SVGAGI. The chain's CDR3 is CASRDSSYNSPLHF. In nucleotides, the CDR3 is TGTGCCAGCAGGGACAGCTCCTATAATTCACCCCTCCACTTT.

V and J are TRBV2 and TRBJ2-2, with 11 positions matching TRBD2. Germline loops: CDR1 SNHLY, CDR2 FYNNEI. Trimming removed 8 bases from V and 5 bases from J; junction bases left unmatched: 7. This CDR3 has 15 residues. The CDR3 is CASGSVAGGTGELFF. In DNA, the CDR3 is TGTGCCAGCGGGTCGGTAGCGGGGGGGACCGGGGAGCTGTTTTTT.

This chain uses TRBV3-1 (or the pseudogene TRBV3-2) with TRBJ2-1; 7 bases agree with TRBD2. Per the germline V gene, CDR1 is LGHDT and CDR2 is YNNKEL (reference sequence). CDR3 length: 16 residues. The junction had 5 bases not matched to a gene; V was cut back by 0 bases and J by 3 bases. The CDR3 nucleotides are TGTGCCAGCAGCCAAGATCTAGCGGTGATCTACAATGAGCAGTTCTTC. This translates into CASSQDLAVIYNEQFF.

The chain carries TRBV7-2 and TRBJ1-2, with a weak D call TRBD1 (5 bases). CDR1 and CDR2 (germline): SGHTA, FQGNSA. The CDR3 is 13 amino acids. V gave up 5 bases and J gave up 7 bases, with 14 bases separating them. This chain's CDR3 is CASSPRERGGYTF. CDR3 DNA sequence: TGTGCCAGCAGCCCCAGGGAGCGGGGTGGCTACACCTTC.

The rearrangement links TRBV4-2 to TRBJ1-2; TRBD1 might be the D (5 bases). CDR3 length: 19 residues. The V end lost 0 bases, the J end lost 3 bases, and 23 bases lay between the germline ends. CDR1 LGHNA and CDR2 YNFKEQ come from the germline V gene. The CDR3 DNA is TGTGCCAGCAGCCAAGATTGGAGACCTGGTGCAGGGATCGACTATGGCTACACCTTC. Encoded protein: CASSQDWRPGAGIDYGYTF.

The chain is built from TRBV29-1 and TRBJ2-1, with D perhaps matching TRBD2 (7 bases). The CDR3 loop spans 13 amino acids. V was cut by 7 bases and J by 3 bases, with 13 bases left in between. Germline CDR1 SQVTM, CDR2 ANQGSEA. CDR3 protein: CSGKGGDYNEQFF. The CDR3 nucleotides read TGCAGCGGTAAGGGGGGGGACTACAATGAGCAGTTCTTC.

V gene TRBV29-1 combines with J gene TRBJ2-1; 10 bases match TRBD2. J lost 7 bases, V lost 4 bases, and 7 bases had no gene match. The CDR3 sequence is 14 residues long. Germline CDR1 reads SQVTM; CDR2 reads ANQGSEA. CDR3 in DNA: TGCAGCGTTGCTCTAGCGGGAGTAGAAAATGAGCAGTTCTTC. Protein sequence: CSVALAGVENEQFF.

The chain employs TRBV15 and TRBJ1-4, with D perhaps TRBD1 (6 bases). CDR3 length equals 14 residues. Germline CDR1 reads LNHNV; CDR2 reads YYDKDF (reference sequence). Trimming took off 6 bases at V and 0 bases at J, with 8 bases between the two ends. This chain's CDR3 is CATRDSATNEKLFF. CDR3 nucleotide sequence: TGTGCCACCAGGGACAGTGCAACTAATGAAAAACTGTTTTTT. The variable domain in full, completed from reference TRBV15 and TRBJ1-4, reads DAMVIQNPRYQVTQFGKPVTLSCSQTLNHNVMYWYQQKSSQAPKLLFHYYDKDFNNEADTPDNFQSRRPNTSFCFLDIRSPGLGDTAMYLCATRDSATNEKLFFGSGTQLSVL.

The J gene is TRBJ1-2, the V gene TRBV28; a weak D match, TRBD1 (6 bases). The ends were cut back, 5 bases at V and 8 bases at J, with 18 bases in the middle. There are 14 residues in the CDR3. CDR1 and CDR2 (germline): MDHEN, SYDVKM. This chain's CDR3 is CASSPPDRTGGYTF. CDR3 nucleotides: TGTGCCAGCAGTCCCCCAGACAGGACGGGAGGCTACACCTTC.

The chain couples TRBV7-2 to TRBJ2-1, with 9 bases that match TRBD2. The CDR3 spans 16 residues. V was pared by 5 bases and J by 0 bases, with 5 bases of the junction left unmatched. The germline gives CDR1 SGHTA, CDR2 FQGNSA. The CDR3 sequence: CASSVFSGSSYNEQFF. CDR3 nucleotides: TGTGCCAGCAGCGTCTTTAGCGGGAGCTCCTACAATGAGCAGTTCTTC.

CDR3 nucleotide sequence: TGTGCCAGCAGCTTTCCCAGCGGGGAGCTGTTTTTT. It encodes CASSFPSGELFF. The chain is built from TRBV7-8 and TRBJ2-2; no firm D call. The germline V and J ends were trimmed by 3 bases and 7 bases, with 6 bases remaining between them. CDR3 length: 12 residues. The germline CDR1 and CDR2 sequences are SGHVS and FQNEAQ. Variable domain in full (rest from reference TRBV7-8 and TRBJ2-2): GAGVSQSPRYKVAKRGQDVALRCDPISGHVSLFWYQQALGQGPEFLTYFQNEAQLDKSGLPSDRFFAERPEGSVSTLKIQRTQQEDSAVYLCASSFPSGELFFGEGSRLTVL.

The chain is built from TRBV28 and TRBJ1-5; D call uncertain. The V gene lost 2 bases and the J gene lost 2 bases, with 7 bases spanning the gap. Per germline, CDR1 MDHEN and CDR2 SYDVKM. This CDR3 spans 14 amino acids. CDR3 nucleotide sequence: TGTGCCAGCAGTTTACTGGGCGGCAATCAGCCCCAGCATTTT. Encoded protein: CASSLLGGNQPQHF.

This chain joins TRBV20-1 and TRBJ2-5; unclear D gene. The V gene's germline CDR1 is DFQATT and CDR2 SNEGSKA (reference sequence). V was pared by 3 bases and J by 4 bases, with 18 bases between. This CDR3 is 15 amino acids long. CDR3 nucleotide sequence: TGCAGTGCTAGTCCAGGAAAAAAGATGGTAGAGACCCAGTACTTC. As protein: CSASPGKKMVETQYF.

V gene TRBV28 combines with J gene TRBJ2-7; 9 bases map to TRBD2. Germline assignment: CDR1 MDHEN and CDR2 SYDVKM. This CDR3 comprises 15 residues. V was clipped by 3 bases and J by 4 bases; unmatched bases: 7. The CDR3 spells CASSFLGLAGYEQYF. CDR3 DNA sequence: TGTGCCAGCAGTTTTTTGGGACTAGCAGGGTACGAGCAGTACTTC.